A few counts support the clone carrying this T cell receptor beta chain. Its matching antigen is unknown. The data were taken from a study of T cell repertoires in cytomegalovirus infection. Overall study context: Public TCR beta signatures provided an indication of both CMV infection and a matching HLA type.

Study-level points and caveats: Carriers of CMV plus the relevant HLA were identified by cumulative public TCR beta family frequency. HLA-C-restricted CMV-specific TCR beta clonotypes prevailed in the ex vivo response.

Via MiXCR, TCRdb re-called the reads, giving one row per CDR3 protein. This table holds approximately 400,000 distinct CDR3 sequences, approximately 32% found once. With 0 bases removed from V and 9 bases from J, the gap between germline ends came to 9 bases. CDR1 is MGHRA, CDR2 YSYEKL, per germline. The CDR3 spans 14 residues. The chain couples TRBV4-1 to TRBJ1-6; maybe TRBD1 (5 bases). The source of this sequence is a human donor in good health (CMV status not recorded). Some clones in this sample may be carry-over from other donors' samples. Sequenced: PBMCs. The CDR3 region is CASSQDGARSPLHF. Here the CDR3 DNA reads TGCGCCAGCAGCCAAGACGGGGCACGTTCACCCCTCCACTTT.